This entry features one TCR beta chain sequence. Its target antigen remains unknown. Qualities for individual bases were not recorded, and no much larger clone is one base off. The data were obtained in a study of shared clonotypes between healthy human individuals (dated by TCRdb to about 2020). In the study overall: Three men and a couple of women, aged 18 to 49 years, made up the cohort. For each donor, three plates each were used for CD4 naive and CD4 memory, two plates were used for CD8 naive, and one plate was used for CD8 memory. To estimate repertoire size and how much clonotypes are shared between individuals, the study performed deep sequencing of blood TCR repertoires from roughly five healthy adults. Different laboratories and diverse techniques were used to prepare libraries and sequence TCR repertoires, to increase sequencing depth and limit assay-specific biases. Leukapheresis yielded between about 0.85 and 9.5 billion PBMCs per donor. Study-level results and caveats: Across a handful of donors, roughly 5.1% of naive CD4, roughly 3.5% of naive CD8, under 2.5% of memory CD4, and about 0.44% of memory CD8 clonotypes were shared. Pairwise subsampling indicated that sequencing depth was expected to affect the degree of clonotype sharing among donors. Because the study included only a small number of donors, the genetic and exposure-history diversity represented was limited. Sampling was limited to blood, and TCR repertoires in tissue likely differ from TCR repertoires in blood. Naive subsets generally had larger estimated clonotype richness than memory subsets did. Incomplete sequencing was indicated by rarefaction of sorted-subset datasets, despite the large sequencing depth. Clonotypes shared by all four sorted-subset donors showed higher generation probabilities than non-shared clonotypes.

Trimming costs V 2 bases and J 8 bases, and their ends lie 7 bases apart. The CDR3 measures 12 amino acids from cysteine to phenylalanine. CDR3 DNA is the only sequence kept; it has 36 bases, read in frame from the first base. Reading the germline V gene gives CDR1 MDHEN and CDR2 SYDVKM. Using the deep immunoSEQ assay, multiplex PCR amplified TCR CDR3 regions from genomic DNA. Extracted genomic DNA from each cell subset was distributed evenly across all wells of several immunoSEQ 96-well plates, and each plate was treated as a replicate. Each replicate PCR for sorted subsets received around 200 ng genomic DNA, equal to roughly 30,000 T cell genomes. Purified libraries were quantified with a Qubit 3.0 fluorometer, sized on a Bioanalyzer 2100, and re-quantified with the KAPA Library Quantification kit. Every immunoSEQ 96-well plate was sequenced on a separate single-read 150-cycle Illumina NextSeq 550 flow cell. The study's processing was this. The immunoSEQ output contained only junctional sequences without quality scores, so filtering could not match that applied to full-length reads. Sequences were annotated with PyIR, a Python wrapper for IgBLAST v1.9, and V/J genes and CDR3 were assigned using IMGT germline references. Reads were filtered out if the reads had weak V/J assignments (E-value above 1e-6), no CDR3, stop codons, out-of-frame junctions, or ambiguous translated residues. V3J clonotypes were defined as sequences sharing the same inferred V gene, J gene, and CDR3 amino acid sequence. To compute the percentage overlap between repertoires, the number of shared unique clonotypes was divided by the size of the smaller repertoire. Three approaches were used to assess repertoire richness: RTK rarefaction, the Chao1 estimator, and Recon v2.1 estimates of unobserved clonotypes. Generation probabilities were computed with OLGA for all TCRbeta clonotypes obtained by the gDNA method from several donors. In TCRdb, the immuneACCESS table is reduced to in-frame sequences with V and J assigned. These tables do not hold every clone; where another copy was compared, an unresolved V gene accounts for under half, and the others remain unexplained. V and J calls and clone size are copied from that table; D and trimming were computed from the DNA. A total of around 990,000 clones appear in this sample, about 80% of them only once. Of the sample, almost 0.9% falls within the top ten clones.

The donors were healthy, HIV-negative adults with no recently reported acute infections or vaccinations. All donors were Caucasian adults living in Nashville, Tennessee, USA. CD4+ T cells were enriched through magnetic negative selection, after which naive cells were positively selected on CD45RA and the remaining negative fraction served as the memory subset. Blood was collected by leukapheresis, and PBMCs were isolated by Ficoll-Histopaque density gradient centrifugation and then cryopreserved in liquid nitrogen vapor phase. Analytical flow cytometry was used to check the purity and quantity of each magnetically sorted T cell population. From each sorted fraction, genomic DNA was isolated and quantified by UV absorbance on a Nanodrop 2000c.

This receptor was taken from a young man in good health. Some clones in this sample may be carry-over from other donors' samples. Sequences were obtained from memory CD4+ T cells from PBMCs. What the cell subset or site label conveys for this sample: CD45RA-negative fraction. Here the chain combines TRBV28 and TRBJ1-5, with the D gene not clear enough to name. CDR3 sequence: CASSLPVEPQHF. The nucleotides read TGTGCCAGCAGTTTACCAGTTGAGCCCCAGCATTTT.